The 28 T cell receptor beta chains below come from one sample, sequenced in a study of blood T cells in healthy people across ages. Alongside a J-beta primer mix, a sample-barcoded 5' primer served in a second PCR lasting about 6 to 11 cycles. TCRdb reprocessed the 5' RACE reads via MiXCR and lists one record per CDR3 protein. The sample gives roughly 1,500,000 distinct CDR3 sequences, roughly 32% of which show up once; 11% is in the top ten. The sample taken for sequencing was blood. The receptor source for this set is a woman in her twenties or thirties in good health.

V gene TRBV15 combines with J gene TRBJ1-4; the D gene is possibly TRBD1 (5 bases). The germline V gene encodes CDR1 LNHNV and CDR2 YYDKDF (reference sequence). The V gene lost 0 bases and the J gene lost 2 bases, with 7 bases spanning the gap. The CDR3 spans 15 residues. The CDR3: CATSRDQGTNEKLFF. DNA of the CDR3: TGTGCCACCAGCAGAGATCAGGGTACTAATGAAAAACTGTTTTTT.

The CDR3 DNA sequence: TGTGCCAGCAGCTTTTCCACAGACTATAATGAAAAACTGTTTTTT. It codes for CASSFSTDYNEKLFF. This rearrangement joins TRBV7-9 to TRBJ1-4; no reliable D call. Germline values: CDR1 SEHNR, CDR2 FQNEAQ (reference sequence). CDR3 size: 15 residues. The V gene lost 3 bases and the J gene lost 4 bases, with 12 bases spanning the gap.

This chain links TRBV2 with TRBJ2-3, with D uncertain. This CDR3 has 14 amino acids. Per the germline V gene, CDR1 is SNHLY and CDR2 is FYNNEI. The V end was cut by 3 bases, the J end by 2 bases, with 9 bases between. In nucleotides, the CDR3 is TGTGCCAGCAGTGACGAACGGCCCACAGATACGCAGTATTTT. This encodes CASSDERPTDTQYF. The variable domain in full, with the rest retrieved from reference TRBV2 and TRBJ2-3, is EPEVTQTPSHQVTQMGQEVILRCVPISNHLYFYWYRQILGQKVEFLVSFYNNEISEKSEIFDDQFSVERPDGSNFTLKIRSTKLEDSAMYFCASSDERPTDTQYFGPGTRLTVL.

This clonotype was seen a handful of times. The rearrangement uses TRBV28 and TRBJ2-3; D remains unclear. The CDR3 is made up of 14 amino acids. With 6 bases removed from V and 6 bases from J, the gap between germline ends came to 16 bases. CDR1 and CDR2 from the germline V gene are MDHEN and SYDVKM. The CDR3 bases are TGTGCCAGCAGGGCTGCCGGCCAGGCGGATACGCAGTATTTT. It codes for CASRAAGQADTQYF.

The chain recombines TRBV3-1 with TRBJ1-1; no definite D call. The V gene's germline CDR1 is LGHDT and CDR2 YNNKEL (reference sequence). Trimming removed 2 bases from V and 3 bases from J, with 7 bases in between. The CDR3 is 13 amino acids. DNA for the CDR3: TGTGCCAGCAGCCAACATACGGACACTGAAGCTTTCTTT. It encodes CASSQHTDTEAFF.

This rearrangement joins TRBV5-5 to TRBJ2-1, with D tentatively TRBD2 (5 bases). The CDR3 consists of 13 residues. The germline CDR1 and CDR2 sequences are SGHKS and YYEKEE (reference sequence). Trimming cost V 4 bases and J 5 bases, with 10 bases left between them. CDR3 DNA sequence: TGTGCCAGCAGCGAGGACTGGAACAATGAGCAGTTCTTC. Its protein is CASSEDWNNEQFF.

The chain is built from TRBV20-1 and TRBJ2-2; 9 nucleotides align to TRBD1. V gave up 1 base and J gave up 6 bases; unmatched junction bases: 12. This CDR3 has 17 residues. Germline lookup yields CDR1 DFQATT and CDR2 SNEGSKA (reference sequence). CDR3 amino acids: CSARGPGQGSDAGELFF. The DNA for the CDR3 is TGCAGTGCTAGAGGGCCGGGACAGGGTAGCGATGCCGGGGAGCTGTTTTTT.

The CDR3 protein is CASRRPGDRGHVNTEAFF. The CDR3 bases are TGCGCCAGCAGACGTCCCGGTGACAGGGGGCATGTTAACACTGAAGCTTTCTTT. V gene TRBV23-1 combines with J gene TRBJ1-1; TRBD1 agrees at 10 bases. TRBV23-1 carries the ORF label, with uncertain function. V lost 6 bases, J lost 2 bases, and 15 bases stayed unmatched. The CDR3 loop spans 18 amino acids.

The CDR3 sequence: CASSFQGASGEKLFF. CDR3 DNA: TGTGCCAGCAGTTTCCAGGGGGCGAGCGGTGAAAAACTGTTTTTT. The genes are TRBV12-3 or TRBV12-4 and TRBJ1-4; 8 bases fit TRBD1. CDR3 length equals 15 residues. Trimming cost V 3 bases and J 7 bases; bases outside gene matches: 7.

This chain links TRBV5-1 with TRBJ2-1; 9 bases map to TRBD2. V lost 4 bases, J lost 5 bases, and 7 bases stayed unmatched. Germline loops: CDR1 SGHRS, CDR2 YFSETQ. CDR3 length: 15 residues. The DNA for the CDR3 is TGCGCCAGCAGCCACGGACTAGCGACTAACAATGAGCAGTTCTTC. Amino acid sequence: CASSHGLATNNEQFF.

This clonotype was seen a few times. This chain links TRBV27 with TRBJ2-7; possible D gene TRBD1, 6 bases. The germline CDR1 and CDR2 sequences are MNHEY and SMNVEV (reference sequence). Trimming took 0 bases from V and 0 from J, leaving 9 bases between them. CDR3 size: 15 residues. The CDR3 spells CASSLSTGHSYEQYF. CDR3 sequence (DNA): TGTGCCAGCAGTTTATCCACAGGGCACTCCTACGAGCAGTACTTC.

This clonotype was recorded only once. A much bigger clone sits one base away, suggesting this may be a read error. The conserved phenylalanine or tryptophan normally closing the CDR3 is absent here, so this likely arose from a read error. V usage is TRBV20-1 and J usage is TRBJ1-2; 10 bases align to TRBD1. Trimming at V came to 1 base and at J to 7 bases, leaving 3 bases not matched to a gene. This CDR3 has 13 residues. Germline V lookup: CDR1 DFQATT, CDR2 SNEGSKA (reference sequence). CDR3 bases: TGCAGTGCTAGAGGACAGGGGGCAGGTGGCTACACCGTC. Amino acids: CSARGQGAGGYTV.

The gene calls are TRBV9 and TRBJ2-1; 9 bases are shared with TRBD2. The J call may be faulty, since TRBJ2-7 better matches the DNA end. The V gene's germline CDR1 is SGDLS and CDR2 YYNGEE. This CDR3 region has 15 residues. The CDR3, as DNA: TGTGCCAGCAGCGCAGTTAGCGGGGGCGGGTACGAGCAGTACTTC. Its protein is CASSAVSGGGYEQYF.

V and J are TRBV20-1 and TRBJ2-5, with D unresolved. The CDR3 totals 16 residues. CDR1 and CDR2 (germline): DFQATT, SNEGSKA (reference sequence). V lost 0 bases and J lost 11, with 25 bases in between. Here the CDR3 DNA reads TGCAGTGCTAGAGATCGGTTTGGGGTGAGACCGAAGGAACAGTACTTC. Translated: CSARDRFGVRPKEQYF.

CDR3 bases: TGTGCCAGCAGCCAAGAGGGCAGGGCTGGAAACACCATATATTTT. Translated, it gives CASSQEGRAGNTIYF. The chain employs TRBV4-2 and TRBJ1-3; perhaps TRBD1 as D (5 bases). The CDR3 covers 15 residues. Germline V CDR1 and CDR2: LGHNA, YNFKEQ. V dropped 0 bases and J dropped 2 bases, with 8 bases sitting between them.

This chain links TRBV5-1 with TRBJ2-2; TRBD2 matches at 8 bases. This CDR3 spans 18 amino acids. J lost 4 bases, V lost 6 bases, and 17 bases had no gene match. CDR1 is SGHRS, CDR2 YFSETQ, per germline. CDR3: CASTYHRSGSTSTGELFF. The CDR3, as DNA: TGCGCCAGCACTTATCACCGCAGCGGGAGTACGAGCACCGGGGAGCTGTTTTTT.

The rearrangement joins TRBV28 to TRBJ2-7, with TRBD2 identical over 8 bases. Trimming cost V 4 bases and J 7 bases; bases outside gene matches: 15. The germline gives CDR1 MDHEN, CDR2 SYDVKM. The CDR3 contains 16 residues. CDR3 loop: CASSSRAGGPWKEQYF. The CDR3 DNA follows: TGTGCCAGCAGTTCGCGGGCGGGGGGCCCTTGGAAAGAGCAGTACTTC.

The chain carries TRBV11-2 and TRBJ1-4; 7 bases agree with TRBD1. CDR3 length equals 15 residues. The germline CDR1 and CDR2 sequences are SGHAT and FQNNGV. Trimming removed 3 bases from V and 1 base from J; junction bases left unmatched: 2. The CDR3 is CASSLGDRTNEKLFF. CDR3 in DNA: TGTGCCAGCAGCTTGGGGGACAGAACTAATGAAAAACTGTTTTTT.

The V gene is TRBV2, the J gene TRBJ1-5; D remains ambiguous. Germline CDR1 SNHLY, CDR2 FYNNEI. The CDR3 totals 14 residues. The V end was cut by 2 bases, the J end by 0 bases, with 5 bases between. The CDR3 DNA follows: TGTGCCAGCAGTGAACACGATAGCAATCAGCCCCAGCATTTT. Protein sequence: CASSEHDSNQPQHF.

The DNA of the CDR3 is TGTGCCAGCAGCCAACTATGGACAGGGGACACTGAAGCTTTCTTT. Its translation is CASSQLWTGDTEAFF. The chain has TRBV4-2 and TRBJ1-1, with 9 bases aligning to TRBD1. With 2 bases clipped from V and 3 bases from J, the junction kept 4 bases outside the gene matches. The CDR3 is 15 residues long. The V gene's germline CDR1 is LGHNA and CDR2 YNFKEQ.

V usage is TRBV4-1 and J usage is TRBJ1-4; no clear D. V lost 4 bases, J lost 6 bases, and 18 bases lay in between. The CDR3 length is 16 residues. Germline V lookup: CDR1 MGHRA, CDR2 YSYEKL. In nucleotides, the CDR3 is TGCGCCAGCAGCCGCCTAGGCTCTTTGGACGATGAAAAACTGTTTTTT. Amino acid sequence: CASSRLGSLDDEKLFF.

The chain employs TRBV10-2 and TRBJ2-3; 7 bases line up with TRBD2. CDR1 and CDR2 (germline): WSHSY, SAAADI. This CDR3 is built from 15 residues. J gave up 2 bases and V 11 bases, and 13 bases lay outside the gene matches. CDR3 loop: CAGWPRLADTDTQYF. CDR3 nucleotides: TGCGCCGGCTGGCCGAGGCTAGCGGACACAGATACGCAGTATTTT.

Regarding this clonotype: One end of the junction fails to match germline, which may point to a read error. The chain recombines TRBV9 with TRBJ2-1; 8 bases are shared with TRBD1. The length of the CDR3 is 15 residues. Per the germline V gene, CDR1 is SGDLS and CDR2 is YYNGEE. The CDR3 sequence: CAGSVGDRSLNEQFF. The CDR3 coding sequence is TGTGCCGGCAGCGTAGGGGACAGGAGCCTTAATGAGCAGTTCTTC.

A word on this clonotype: A much larger clone lies one base from this, so it may be a read error. The gene calls are TRBV3-1 and TRBJ2-7; TRBD2 aligns across 7 bases. The germline V gene has CDR1 LGHDT and CDR2 YNNKEL (reference sequence). The CDR3 contains 16 residues. The CDR3 loop is CVSSHPTGLVPVVQYF. DNA for the CDR3: TGTGTCAGCAGCCATCCGACCGGACTAGTCCCGGTTGTGCAGTACTTC.

This clonotype was recorded once. The rearrangement links TRBV20-1 to TRBJ2-5; D not certain. Per germline, CDR1 DFQATT and CDR2 SNEGSKA (reference sequence). The germline V and J ends were trimmed by 0 bases and 2 bases, with 13 bases remaining between them. This CDR3 has 15 amino acids. The CDR3 bases are TGCAGTGCTAGAGATTTCGATTTCTCTCAAGAGACCCAGTACTTC. Amino acid sequence: CSARDFDFSQETQYF.

This clonotype appeared a few times. The chain recombines TRBV7-2 with TRBJ2-7, with a tentative D call TRBD1 (5 bases). CDR1 is SGHTA, CDR2 FQGNSA, per germline. Trimming left V 2 bases short and J 7 bases short, with 12 bases between. This CDR3 has 13 residues. CDR3 nucleotides: TGTGCCAGCAGCTTATACTCAGGGCGAGAGCAGTACTTC. It is translated as CASSLYSGREQYF.

The genes are TRBV27 and TRBJ2-7; 10 nucleotides match TRBD1. The ends lost 1 base at V and 2 bases at J; junction bases unmatched: 5. The CDR3 is made up of 16 amino acids. Per germline, CDR1 MNHEY and CDR2 SMNVEV (reference sequence). The CDR3 reads CASSLYGTGDPYEQYF. CDR3 nucleotides: TGTGCCAGCAGTTTATATGGGACAGGGGACCCCTACGAGCAGTACTTC.

The table lists this clonotype with a few counts. This chain joins TRBV3-1 and TRBJ2-7, with 9 bases aligning to TRBD2. The junction had 6 bases not matched to a gene; V was cut back by 4 bases and J by 2 bases. This CDR3 is built from 15 residues. The V gene's germline CDR1 is LGHDT and CDR2 YNNKEL (reference sequence). The CDR3 reads CASSPRGGITYEQYF. DNA for the CDR3: TGTGCCAGCAGCCCGCGGGGGGGGATAACCTACGAGCAGTACTTC.